The 24 T cell receptor beta chains in this list originate from one sample, sequenced in a study of blood T cell repertoires in COVID-19. The method was immunoSEQ multiplex PCR; TCRdb's version includes in-frame clones alone and lacks a portion of them. The sample contains 200,000 to 300,000 clones, roughly 88% of which appear only once. The sequenced material came from PBMCs or T cells enriched from blood (not recorded which). The receptors derive from a woman between 40 and 50 years old with acute COVID-19.

The V call is TRBV9, the J call TRBJ1-2; D unresolved. This CDR3 spans 14 amino acids. Between the trimmed V and J ends, which lost 4 bases and 8 bases, there was a span of 18 bases. Per the germline V gene, CDR1 is SGDLS and CDR2 is YYNGEE. The CDR3 sequence is CASSPDEGPRGYTF. CDR3 coding DNA: TGTGCCAGCAGCCCAGACGAGGGCCCGAGGGGCTACACCTTC. Full variable domain (remainder filled in from reference TRBV9 and TRBJ1-2): DSGVTQTPKHLITATGQRVTLRCSPRSGDLSVYWYQQSLDQGLQFLIQYYNGEERAKGNILERFSAQQFPDLHSELNLSSLELGDSALYFCASSPDEGPRGYTFGSGTRLTVV.

The chain links TRBV16 to TRBJ2-7; D may be TRBD1 (6 bases). V lost 0 bases, J lost 5 bases, and 11 bases lay in between. The CDR3 has 14 residues. Germline V CDR1 and CDR2: KGHSY, FQNENV. CDR3 region: CASSQSEQGHEQYV. The CDR3 DNA sequence: TGTGCCAGCAGCCAATCGGAACAGGGCCACGAGCAGTACGTC.

The chain recombines TRBV2 with TRBJ1-2; TRBD1 matches at 8 bases. The V segment lost 7 bases and the J segment 4 bases; nucleotides outside the gene matches: 8. This CDR3 has 14 residues. The germline gives CDR1 SNHLY, CDR2 FYNNEI. The CDR3 DNA follows: TGTGCCAGCACGCAGGGGGCGCAAAGCTATGGCTACACCTTC. It is translated as CASTQGAQSYGYTF.

This chain uses TRBV4-2 with TRBJ2-3; 9 bases match TRBD2. Germline lookup yields CDR1 LGHNA and CDR2 YNFKEQ. This CDR3 has 17 residues. Trimming took 0 bases from V and 4 from J; bases not matched to a gene: 8. CDR3 protein: CASSQDFSGGAPDTQYF. The CDR3 DNA reads TGTGCCAGCAGCCAAGATTTTAGCGGGGGCGCCCCAGATACGCAGTATTTT.

The chain couples TRBV12-3 or TRBV12-4 to TRBJ1-2; 10 bases match TRBD1. J lost 6 bases, V lost 6 bases, and 4 bases had no gene match. The CDR3 covers 13 residues. This CDR3 is CASRTTGGDGYTF. Written as DNA, the CDR3 is TGTGCCAGCAGGACGACAGGGGGCGATGGCTACACCTTC.

This chain connects TRBV18 to TRBJ2-7; 12 nucleotides agree with TRBD2. This CDR3 has 16 residues. V dropped 3 bases and J dropped 5; count of bases not matched to a gene: 8. CDR1 and CDR2 from the germline V gene are KGHSH and LQKENI. Here the CDR3 reads CASSPLAGGQSDEQYV. As DNA, the CDR3 is TGTGCCAGCTCACCCCTAGCGGGAGGGCAGAGTGACGAGCAGTACGTC.

The DNA for the CDR3 is TGTGCCAGCAGTGGGGGGCCGGCTGAAAAACTGTTTTTT. Its protein is CASSGGPAEKLFF. The gene calls are TRBV2 and TRBJ1-4; TRBD1 might be the D (6 bases). Germline assignment: CDR1 SNHLY and CDR2 FYNNEI. V was cut by 4 bases and J by 7 bases, with 10 bases left in between. The CDR3 has 13 amino acids.

This clone came up once. The J gene is TRBJ2-2, the V gene TRBV11-2, with a weak D call TRBD1 (5 bases). V dropped 9 bases and J dropped 4 bases, with 9 bases sitting between them. CDR1 and CDR2 from the germline V gene are SGHAT and FQNNGV. The length of the CDR3 is 12 residues. In DNA, the CDR3 is TGTGCCAGGGACAAGCTCACCGGGGAGCTGTTTTTT. This codes for CARDKLTGELFF.

The V gene is TRBV5-1, the J gene TRBJ2-7; 7 nucleotides align to TRBD1. CDR1 and CDR2 from the germline V gene are SGHRS and YFSETQ. The CDR3 extends over 13 amino acids. The J segment lost 7 bases and the V segment lost 2 bases, leaving 6 bases of the junction unmatched. In nucleotides, the CDR3 is TGCGCCAGCAGCTTCCGGGACAGTTGGGAGCAGTACGTC. Amino acids: CASSFRDSWEQYV.

The V and J genes are TRBV5-1 and TRBJ1-2; TRBD1 agrees at 9 bases. Germline loops: CDR1 SGHRS, CDR2 YFSETQ. The CDR3 consists of 15 residues. Trimming took 4 bases from V and 3 from J; bases not matched to a gene: 7. The CDR3 region is CASSPGDRAYYGYTF. The DNA for the CDR3 is TGCGCCAGCAGCCCCGGGGACAGGGCTTACTATGGCTACACCTTC.

This clone was observed a handful of times. The V call is TRBV15, the J call TRBJ2-7; 11 nucleotides line up with TRBD2. Trimming at V came to 3 bases and at J to 4 bases, leaving 8 bases not matched to a gene. The CDR3 runs to 16 residues. Germline V CDR1 and CDR2: LNHNV, YYDKDF (reference sequence). CDR3 loop: CATSSLAGGDSYEQYV. The CDR3, as DNA: TGTGCCACCAGCAGTTTAGCGGGAGGGGACTCTTACGAGCAGTACGTC.

V gene TRBV6-2 or TRBV6-3 combines with J gene TRBJ2-7; either TRBD1 or TRBD2 may supply D (7 bases each). This CDR3 comprises 16 residues. The germline V gene encodes CDR1 MNHEY and CDR2 SVGEGT. V dropped 4 bases and J dropped 2 bases, with 18 bases sitting between them. The CDR3 nucleotides are TGTGCCAGCAGTTTCTCTAGCGGAGGGGGCCCCTACGAGCAGTACTTC. Translated: CASSFSSGGGPYEQYF.

The CDR3: CSAAQGNRNQPQHF. As DNA, the CDR3 is TGCAGCGCGGCACAGGGGAATCGCAATCAGCCCCAGCATTTT. This sequence joins TRBV29-1 and TRBJ1-5, with 7 bases lining up with TRBD1. V shed 7 bases, J shed 2 bases, and the junction held 8 bases outside the gene matches. Germline lookup yields CDR1 SQVTM and CDR2 ANQGSEA. There are 14 residues in the CDR3.

The CDR3 nucleotides read TGTGCCAGCAGCCTCACAGGGGTCCACGAGCAGTACTTC. Its translation is CASSLTGVHEQYF. This chain uses TRBV5-6 with TRBJ2-7; 7 positions match TRBD1. V lost 4 bases, J lost 5 bases, and 6 bases stayed unmatched. The CDR3 has 13 amino acids. CDR1 is SGHDT, CDR2 YYEEEE, per germline.

This clone was detected once. DNA of the CDR3: TGTGCCAGCATCGGGGGGGGACTTTCCACAGATACGCAGTATTTT. This translates into CASIGGGLSTDTQYF. The chain recombines TRBV7-2 with TRBJ2-3, with 8 bases aligning to TRBD2. Germline V CDR1 and CDR2: SGHTA, FQGNSA. The CDR3 extends over 15 amino acids. V was clipped by 7 bases and J by 2 bases; unmatched bases: 8.

The chain links TRBV19 to TRBJ2-1, with 8 positions matching TRBD1. V shed 0 bases and J 1 base; nucleotides not matched to a gene: 8. The CDR3 totals 18 residues. Germline lookup yields CDR1 LNHDA and CDR2 SQIVND (reference sequence). The CDR3 DNA reads TGTGCCAGTAGTATAGACGGACAGGGTATGGTATCCTACAATGAGCAGTTCTTC. It codes for CASSIDGQGMVSYNEQFF.

About this clone itself: Within the sample, other DNA sequences also encode this same CDR3. V usage is TRBV7-2 and J usage is TRBJ1-2, with 7 positions matching TRBD1. Germline V gives CDR1 SGHTA, CDR2 FQGNSA. The ends lost 5 bases at V and 4 bases at J; junction bases unmatched: 4. The CDR3 covers 13 residues. CDR3 coding DNA: TGTGCCAGCAGCCTCCGGGACAGCTATGGCTACACCTTC. Its translation is CASSLRDSYGYTF. The whole variable domain, filled in from reference TRBV7-2 and TRBJ1-2, reads GAGVSQSPSNKVTEKGKDVELRCDPISGHTALYWYRQSLGQGLEFLIYFQGNSAPDKSGLPSDRFSAERTGGSVSTLTIQRTQQEDSAVYLCASSLRDSYGYTFGSGTRLTVV.

This clone has a handful of counts. This chain connects TRBV24-1 to TRBJ2-2; D not resolved. The V end lost 4 bases, the J end lost 9 bases, and 11 bases lay between the germline ends. The V gene's germline CDR1 is KGHDR and CDR2 SFDVKD. The CDR3 covers 13 residues. The CDR3 nucleotides are TGTGCCACCAGTGACCCTGCACAGCGGGAGCTGTTTTTT. This gives the protein CATSDPAQRELFF.

The V gene is TRBV6-6, the J gene TRBJ2-4, with 7 bases lining up with TRBD2. Germline trimming cut 9 bases from V and 3 bases from J; bases unmatched to any gene: 5. Germline V gene sequence: CDR1 MNHNY, CDR2 SVGAGI (reference sequence). The CDR3 runs 13 residues. CDR3 region: CASRGGNKNIQYF. CDR3 DNA: TGTGCCAGTAGGGGAGGGAACAAAAACATTCAGTACTTC.

As for this clone: This sample also contains other DNA sequences that code for the same CDR3. The chain uses TRBV18 and TRBJ1-2, with D possibly TRBD1 on 5 matching bases. The germline V and J ends were trimmed by 3 bases and 7 bases, with 6 bases remaining between them. Germline assignment: CDR1 KGHSH and CDR2 LQKENI. The length of the CDR3 is 11 residues. Here the CDR3 DNA reads TGTGCCAGCTCACCGGGACTTGGCTACACCTTC. It specifies CASSPGLGYTF.

This rearrangement joins TRBV3-1 (or the pseudogene TRBV3-2) to TRBJ1-2; 11 bases are shared with TRBD1. The germline gives CDR1 LGHDT, CDR2 YNNKEL (reference sequence). The CDR3 covers 16 residues. The V and J ends lost 0 bases and 8 bases, in that order; junction bases with no gene match: 8. This chain's CDR3 is CASSQDGEGQGGGYTF. The CDR3 coding sequence is TGTGCCAGCAGCCAAGATGGAGAGGGACAGGGGGGGGGCTACACCTTC.

The chain recombines TRBV7-9 with TRBJ1-1; 10 positions agree with TRBD1. V lost 3 bases to trimming and J lost 3 bases; unmatched junction nucleotides: 1. Looked up from germline, CDR1 is SEHNR and CDR2 is FQNEAQ (reference sequence). This CDR3 has 14 residues. The CDR3 DNA reads as TGTGCCAGCAGCTTTGGGACAGGGGACACTGAAGCTTTCTTT. This sequence encodes CASSFGTGDTEAFF.

J is TRBJ1-5 and V is TRBV7-8; TRBD1 agrees at 9 bases. From germline, CDR1 is SGHVS and CDR2 FQNEAQ. CDR3 length equals 15 residues. Unmatched junction bases numbered 9, after V lost 0 bases and J lost 12 bases. The chain's CDR3 is CASSLAQGAAPLQHF. The CDR3 DNA sequence: TGTGCCAGCAGCTTAGCACAGGGGGCGGCCCCACTCCAGCATTTT.

The gene calls are TRBV7-6 and TRBJ2-3; 7 nucleotides align to TRBD1. J was trimmed by 3 bases and V by 1 base; bases with no gene match: 7. The CDR3 extends over 16 amino acids. The germline V gene encodes CDR1 SGHVS and CDR2 FNYEAQ. CDR3 loop: CASSLGSQGSTDTQYF. In nucleotides, the CDR3 is TGTGCCAGCAGCTTAGGATCACAGGGGTCGACAGATACGCAGTATTTT.